The 23 T cell receptor beta chains presented below share a single source sample, sequenced in a study of early T cells in non-severe SARS-CoV-2 infection. TCRdb ran MiXCR on the 5' RACE reads and lists one entry per CDR3 protein. The data contain about 35,000 distinct CDR3 sequences, 5% of them singletons. The sequenced sample was whole blood. Every receptor here comes from an adult who was a healthcare worker with PCR-confirmed SARS-CoV-2 infection or an uninfected control (not recorded which).

In its sample, this clonotype was seen many times. This rearrangement joins TRBV20-1 to TRBJ1-1, with D possibly TRBD1 on 5 matching bases. The CDR3 length is 16 residues. Trimming removed 3 bases at V and 1 base at J, with 18 bases between. CDR1 is DFQATT and CDR2 is SNEGSKA in the germline V gene (reference sequence). The CDR3 spells CSARDWKRGANTEAFF. In DNA form, the CDR3 reads TGCAGTGCTAGGGACTGGAAGAGAGGGGCGAACACTGAAGCTTTCTTT.

CDR3 in amino acids: CASRAGLAAETQYF. DNA for the CDR3: TGTGCCAGCAGAGCGGGACTAGCTGCGGAGACCCAGTACTTC. The chain links TRBV2 to TRBJ2-5; 9 bases agree with TRBD2. V shed 6 bases, J shed 5 bases, and the junction held 7 bases outside the gene matches. The CDR3 totals 14 residues. Looked up from germline, CDR1 is SNHLY and CDR2 is FYNNEI.

This clonotype was counted many times. V and J are TRBV30 and TRBJ1-5; possible D gene TRBD1, 6 bases. The CDR3 runs to 12 residues. The V gene lost 8 bases and the J gene lost 3 bases, with 11 bases spanning the gap. Germline V gene sequence: CDR1 GTSNPN, CDR2 SVGIG (reference sequence). The CDR3 protein is CAGGGANQPQHF. Here the CDR3 DNA reads TGTGCCGGAGGGGGGGCCAATCAGCCCCAGCATTTT.

There are many counts of this clonotype. The chain joins TRBV18 to TRBJ1-1, with D possibly matching TRBD1 (6 bases). Germline lookup yields CDR1 KGHSH and CDR2 LQKENI. This CDR3 region has 14 residues. V lost 6 bases, J lost 1 base, and 12 bases lay in between. The CDR3 region is CASSEGQTNTEAFF. The CDR3 DNA reads as TGTGCCAGCTCGGAAGGACAGACGAACACTGAAGCTTTCTTT.

This clonotype was picked up a small number of times. The chain employs TRBV2 and TRBJ1-5; D possibly corresponds to TRBD1 (5 bases). Germline-derived CDR1 and CDR2 are SNHLY and FYNNEI. The CDR3 totals 12 residues. V was trimmed by 4 bases and J by 6 bases, leaving 7 bases between them. DNA for the CDR3: TGTGCCAGCAGTGCCAGGGTTCAGCCCCAGCATTTT. This codes for CASSARVQPQHF.

In this sample, this clonotype turned up many times. CDR3 nucleotide sequence: TGTGCCAGCTCACCCGAGACAGGTGCGGGTGAAAAACTGTTTTTT. Protein sequence: CASSPETGAGEKLFF. This chain links TRBV18 with TRBJ1-4, with a tentative D call TRBD1 (6 bases). Trimming stripped 3 bases from V and 7 bases from J, with 15 bases between. CDR1 is KGHSH and CDR2 is LQKENI in the germline V gene. The length of the CDR3 is 15 residues.

This clonotype has ten or more counts. The chain links TRBV12-3 or TRBV12-4 to TRBJ2-1; 8 bases align to TRBD1. Trimming at V came to 6 bases and at J to 3 bases, leaving 1 base not matched to a gene. CDR3 length: 13 residues. The CDR3 loop is CASRGQVYNEQFF. CDR3 nucleotides: TGTGCCAGCAGGGGACAGGTCTACAATGAGCAGTTCTTC.

This clonotype was seen repeatedly, ten times or more. The chain couples TRBV2 to TRBJ1-5, with D perhaps matching TRBD1 (5 bases). Germline V lookup: CDR1 SNHLY, CDR2 FYNNEI. This CDR3 region has 15 residues. The V end lost 9 bases, the J end lost 3 bases, and 18 bases lay between the germline ends. The CDR3 loop reads CASRGGTLYNQPQHF. As DNA, the CDR3 is TGTGCCAGTAGGGGCGGTACGTTATACAATCAGCCCCAGCATTTT.

This clonotype has only a few counts. The chain combines TRBV7-3 with TRBJ2-3; TRBD2 matches at 10 bases. The germline CDR1 and CDR2 sequences are SGHTA and FQGTGA. J was trimmed by 2 bases and V by 5 bases; bases with no gene match: 7. CDR3 length: 16 amino acids. The CDR3 DNA follows: TGTGCCAGCAGCAACGTAGCGGGGGGAAACACAGATACGCAGTATTTT. Protein product: CASSNVAGGNTDTQYF.

This clonotype was observed many times. The rearrangement joins TRBV29-1 to TRBJ2-1; a weak D match, TRBD1 (6 bases). Deletions cut 6 bases from V and 4 bases from J, with 13 bases between. Germline loops: CDR1 SQVTM, CDR2 ANQGSEA. CDR3 length: 13 residues. The CDR3 spells CSVIQGRYNEQFF. CDR3 nucleotide sequence: TGCAGCGTGATACAGGGTCGGTACAATGAGCAGTTCTTC.

This clonotype was detected ten times or more. CDR3 sequence: CASTDRRQWQQGYTF. The DNA of the CDR3 is TGTGCCAGCACAGACCGCCGGCAATGGCAGCAGGGCTACACCTTC. J is TRBJ1-2 and V is TRBV12-3 or TRBV12-4; D is ambiguous. CDR3 length equals 15 residues. V lost 7 bases, J lost 8 bases, and 23 bases lay in between.

By sample share, this clonotype is large (0.1 to 1%). The chain couples TRBV28 to TRBJ2-7, with D tentatively TRBD2 (6 bases). CDR3 length equals 13 residues. In germline, CDR1 is MDHEN, CDR2 SYDVKM. Trimming shortened V by 6 bases and J by 1 base, and 10 bases separated the two germline ends. The CDR3 region has the DNA TGTGCCAGCAGCTACGGGGGATCCTACGAGCAGTACTTC. This gives the protein CASSYGGSYEQYF.

This clonotype was recorded many times. CDR3 residues: CASSLIAGLTDTQYF. The CDR3 nucleotides read TGTGCCAGCAGCTTAATTGCGGGGCTCACAGATACGCAGTATTTT. The chain links TRBV7-3 to TRBJ2-3; maybe TRBD2 (6 bases). The ends were cut back, 1 base at V and 2 bases at J, with 10 bases in the middle. In germline, CDR1 is SGHTA, CDR2 FQGTGA. CDR3 size: 15 residues.

This clonotype was counted at least ten times. V is TRBV9 and J is TRBJ1-1; D is undetermined. Germline CDR1 is SGDLS and CDR2 is YYNGEE. The V end lost 1 base, the J end lost 3 bases, and 13 bases lay between the germline ends. This CDR3 is built from 15 residues. This chain's CDR3 is CASSVRAGSDTEAFF. CDR3 bases: TGTGCCAGCAGCGTAAGAGCGGGGTCTGACACTGAAGCTTTCTTT.

This clonotype was recorded at least ten times. The V gene is TRBV7-2, the J gene TRBJ2-7; 8 nucleotides agree with TRBD1. Losses at the gene ends were 2 bases for V and 5 bases for J; bases not matched to a gene: 5. This CDR3 region has 14 residues. Germline CDR1 SGHTA, CDR2 FQGNSA. The CDR3 loop reads CASSLLWTGNEQYF. CDR3 coding DNA: TGTGCCAGCAGCTTACTATGGACAGGGAACGAGCAGTACTTC.

The table lists this clonotype with many counts. The chain uses TRBV29-1 and TRBJ1-2; the D is unclear. CDR1 SQVTM and CDR2 ANQGSEA come from the germline V gene. CDR3 size: 13 residues. V lost 1 base and J 4 bases, leaving 10 bases between the germline ends. CDR3 loop: CSVEVKAGYGYTF. The DNA for the CDR3 is TGCAGCGTTGAAGTGAAGGCAGGCTATGGCTACACCTTC.

This clonotype was recorded a few times. CDR3 coding DNA: TGCGCCAGCAGCCAAGGACAGGGGGGGCGGCCGATGTCTGGGGCCAACGTCCTGACTTTC. Its translation is CASSQGQGGRPMSGANVLTF. The chain couples TRBV4-1 to TRBJ2-6, with 9 bases that match TRBD1. From germline, CDR1 is MGHRA and CDR2 YSYEKL. Trimming took 1 base from V and 1 from J; bases not matched to a gene: 11. This CDR3 is built from 20 residues.

This clonotype was counted ten times or more. The V gene is TRBV2, the J gene TRBJ1-5; D may be TRBD1 (6 bases). There are 15 residues in the CDR3. V lost 5 bases, J lost 0 bases, and 11 bases lay in between. Germline CDR1 and CDR2: SNHLY and FYNNEI. The CDR3 sequence: CASSLDSFSNQPQHF. Written as DNA, the CDR3 is TGTGCCAGCAGTTTGGACAGCTTTAGCAATCAGCCCCAGCATTTT.

Many counts were recorded for this clonotype. CDR3 in amino acids: CASSLARVTNEKLFF. As DNA, the CDR3 is TGCGCCAGCAGCTTGGCCAGAGTAACTAATGAAAAACTGTTTTTT. This chain uses TRBV5-1 with TRBJ1-4; D uncertain. Germline loops: CDR1 SGHRS, CDR2 YFSETQ. There are 15 residues in the CDR3. V lost 0 bases to trimming and J lost 1 base, with 7 bases between them.

The genes are TRBV11-2 and TRBJ2-2; 8 bases agree with TRBD2. V gave up 1 base and J gave up 7 bases; unmatched junction bases: 5. The CDR3 is 15 residues long. The V gene's germline CDR1 is SGHAT and CDR2 FQNNGV. Here the CDR3 DNA reads TGTGCCAGCAGCTTAGCGGCGGCGGGAGGCGGGGAGCTGTTTTTT. This translates into CASSLAAAGGGELFF.

This chain joins TRBV11-2 and TRBJ2-3, with D possibly matching TRBD2 (6 bases). The CDR3 loop spans 13 amino acids. The germline CDR1 and CDR2 sequences are SGHAT and FQNNGV. The V gene lost 5 bases and the J gene lost 5 bases, with 11 bases spanning the gap. DNA for the CDR3: TGTGCCAGCAGCCCCGTCGGGGGAGATACGCAGTATTTT. As protein: CASSPVGGDTQYF.

The genes are TRBV28 and TRBJ2-7; 12 nucleotides line up with TRBD1. Trimming removed 4 bases from V and 4 bases from J; junction bases left unmatched: 11. Germline V lookup: CDR1 MDHEN, CDR2 SYDVKM. The CDR3 length is 17 residues. The CDR3 sequence: CASSSPFSGQGAYEQYF. CDR3 nucleotide sequence: TGTGCCAGCAGTTCTCCTTTTTCGGGACAGGGGGCTTACGAGCAGTACTTC.

In its sample, this clonotype was seen many times. The chain combines TRBV6-6 with TRBJ2-3, with 9 bases aligning to TRBD1. This CDR3 region has 15 residues. Germline V CDR1 and CDR2: MNHNY, SVGAGI (reference sequence). J lost 3 bases, V lost 5 bases, and 6 bases had no gene match. CDR3 residues: CASSRRDRGTDTQYF. The CDR3 DNA is TGTGCCAGCAGTCGCCGCGACAGGGGGACAGATACGCAGTATTTT.